The T cell receptor beta chain described here comes from a study of shared clonotypes between healthy human individuals. Each PCR replicate from the sorted subsets contained 200 to 250 ng DNA, which is about 30,000 T cell genomes. Clones were read by immunoSEQ multiplex PCR, and TCRdb kept only the in-frame ones, dropping some. This sample yields under 2.5 million clones, of which 85% to 95% are seen a single time; about 0.36% belongs to the top ten. All the donors were Caucasian adults who lived in Nashville, Tennessee. Details on this clone: Its specificity is unknown. This same CDR3 is encoded by further DNA sequences in the sample.

The CDR3 totals 12 residues. The V gene's germline CDR1 is MDHEN and CDR2 SYDVKM. V was cut by 6 bases and J by 4 bases, with 6 bases left in between. General study results and limits: Only blood was sampled, and tissue TCR repertoires likely differ from blood ones. Despite large depth, sorted-subset datasets appeared incompletely sequenced.

Material for sequencing was naive CD4+ T cells from PBMCs. Noted subset: CD45RA+ positively selected. The sequence was obtained from a man between 18 and 35 years old in good health. Some clones in this sample may be carry-over from other donors' samples. The V gene is TRBV28, the J gene TRBJ1-4; D gene uncertain. The CDR3 protein is CASRVLNEKLFF. In DNA form, the CDR3 reads TGTGCCAGCAGAGTCCTTAATGAAAAACTGTTTTTT. The variable domain in full, with the rest retrieved from reference TRBV28 and TRBJ1-4, is DVKVTQSSRYLVKRTGEKVFLECVQDMDHENMFWYRQDPGLGLRLIYFSYDVKMKEKGDIPEGYSVSREKKERFSLILESASTNQTSMYLCASRVLNEKLFFGSGTQLSVL.